This T cell receptor beta chain was identified in a study of blood T cell repertoires in COVID-19. For the study at large: Donors in the United States, Italy and Spain gave samples during acute or convalescent COVID-19. PBMCs, B-cell-depleted T cells, or T cells provided the cDNA or gDNA that made up the material.

In the original processing: Nucleated cell counts were estimated from reference gene primer amplification. The protocol was immunoSEQ multiplex PCR, while the TCRdb copy is restricted to in-frame clones and leaves out a portion. V, J and clone size reflect that table, while D and trimming were determined from the DNA. This table holds roughly 92,000 clones, roughly 83% found once. The V gene lost 6 bases and the J gene lost 0 bases, with 9 bases spanning the gap. This CDR3 has 15 amino acids. Looked up from germline, CDR1 is ENHRY and CDR2 is SYGVKD. J is TRBJ1-6 and V is TRBV10-3; D gene uncertain. Source material: peripheral blood. The sequence derives from an elderly woman with active or convalescent COVID-19. In DNA form, the CDR3 reads TGTGCCATCAGCCAAATGAGCTCCTATAATTCACCCCTCCACTTT. This gives the protein CAISQMSSYNSPLHF.